This T cell receptor (beta chain) was sequenced during a study of T-cell reconstitution after alpha-beta-depleted transplantation in children. Study results and limitations: Recipient T cells and thymic progenitors that survived were the source of the high TCRbeta diversity seen at day 60 in some patients.

Unique molecular identifiers were incorporated into the prepared TCRbeta library. Each CDR3 protein is one row after TCRdb ran MiXCR on the PCR reads. The table includes more than 400,000 distinct CDR3 sequences, around 10% detected once. The CDR3 loop spans 13 amino acids. Trimming pared 4 bases from V and 2 bases from J, leaving 11 bases between. CDR1 is SQVTM, CDR2 ANQGSEA, per germline. This clonotype was seen a handful of times. The antigen is not known. The clonotype comes from a female patient aged 2 to 10 who had a stem cell transplant for aplastic anemia, so the T cells may come from the graft donor. The sequencing here drew on PBMCs, mostly from graft donor cells, taken 180 days after TCRalphabeta/CD19-depleted stem cell transplant. The chain carries TRBV29-1 and TRBJ1-2; no firm D call. The CDR3 nucleotides read TGCAGCGTTGTAAGCGCAGGCAACTATGGCTACACCTTC. It codes for CSVVSAGNYGYTF.